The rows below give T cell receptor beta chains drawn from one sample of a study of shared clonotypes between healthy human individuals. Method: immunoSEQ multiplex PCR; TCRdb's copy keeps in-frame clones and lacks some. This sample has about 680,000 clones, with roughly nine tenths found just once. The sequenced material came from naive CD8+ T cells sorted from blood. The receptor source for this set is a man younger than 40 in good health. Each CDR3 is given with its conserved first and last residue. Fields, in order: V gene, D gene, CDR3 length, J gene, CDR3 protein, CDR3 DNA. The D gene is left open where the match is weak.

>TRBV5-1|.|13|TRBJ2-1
CASSLRGAEEQFF
TGCGCCAGCAGCTTGCGGGGGGCGGAGGAGCAGTTCTTC
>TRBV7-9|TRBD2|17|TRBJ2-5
CASSPPLLAGGQETQYF
TGTGCCAGCAGCCCCCCTTTGCTAGCGGGTGGCCAAGAGACCCAGTACTTC
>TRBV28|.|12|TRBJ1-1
CASNRGETEAFF
TGTGCCAGCAACCGGGGGGAGACTGAAGCTTTCTTT
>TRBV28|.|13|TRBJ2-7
CASKPMGPYEQYF
TGTGCCAGCAAACCTATGGGTCCCTACGAGCAGTACTTC
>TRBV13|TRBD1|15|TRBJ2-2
CASSFRDRVTGELFF
TGTGCCAGCAGCTTCCGGGACAGGGTCACCGGGGAGCTGTTTTTT
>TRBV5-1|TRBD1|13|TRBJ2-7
CASSLTGAYEQYF
TGCGCCAGCAGCTTGACAGGGGCCTACGAGCAGTACTTC
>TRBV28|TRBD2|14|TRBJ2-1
CASGKAGASNEQFF
TGTGCCAGCGGTAAAGCGGGAGCCAGCAATGAGCAGTTCTTC
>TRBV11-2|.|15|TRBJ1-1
CASSEATAPYTEAFF
TGTGCCAGCAGCGAGGCGACAGCTCCCTACACTGAAGCTTTCTTT
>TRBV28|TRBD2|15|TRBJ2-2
CASRLGLREVEELFF
TGTGCCAGCAGACTAGGACTACGGGAGGTGGAGGAGCTGTTTTTT
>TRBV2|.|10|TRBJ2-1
CASVSGEQFF
TGTGCCAGCGTCAGTGGCGAGCAGTTCTTC
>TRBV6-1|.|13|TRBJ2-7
CASSEIDPYEQYF
TGTGCCAGCAGTGAAATTGATCCCTACGAGCAGTACTTC
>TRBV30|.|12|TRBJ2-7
CAWSVLGYEQYF
TGTGCCTGGAGTGTATTGGGCTACGAGCAGTACTTC
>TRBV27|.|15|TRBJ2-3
CASSLVRGGTDTQYF
TGTGCCAGCAGTTTAGTAAGGGGCGGGACAGATACGCAGTATTTT
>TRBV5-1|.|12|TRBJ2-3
CASSQATDTQYF
TGCGCCAGCAGCCAAGCAACAGATACGCAGTATTTT
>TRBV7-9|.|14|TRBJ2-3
CASSRDKGTDTQYF
TGTGCCAGCAGCCGGGACAAGGGCACAGATACGCAGTATTTT
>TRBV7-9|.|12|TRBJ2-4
CAGAGAKNIQYF
TGTGCTGGGGCGGGGGCCAAAAACATTCAGTACTTC
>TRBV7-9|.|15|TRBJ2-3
CASSLAPVGGDTQYF
TGTGCCAGCAGCTTAGCCCCGGTCGGAGGGGATACGCAGTATTTT